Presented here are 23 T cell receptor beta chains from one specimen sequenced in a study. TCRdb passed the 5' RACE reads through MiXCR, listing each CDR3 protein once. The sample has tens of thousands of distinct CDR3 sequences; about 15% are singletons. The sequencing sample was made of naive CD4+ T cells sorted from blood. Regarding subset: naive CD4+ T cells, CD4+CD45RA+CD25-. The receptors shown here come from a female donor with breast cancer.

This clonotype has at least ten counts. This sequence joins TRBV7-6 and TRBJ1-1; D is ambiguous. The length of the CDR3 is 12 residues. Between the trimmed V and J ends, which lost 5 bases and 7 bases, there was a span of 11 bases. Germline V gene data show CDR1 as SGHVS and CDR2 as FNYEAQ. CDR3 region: CASSLGGNEAFF. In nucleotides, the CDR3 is TGTGCCAGCAGCCTCGGAGGAAATGAAGCTTTCTTT. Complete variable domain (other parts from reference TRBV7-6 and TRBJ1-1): GAGVSQSPRYKVTKRGQDVALRCDPISGHVSLYWYRQALGQGPEFLTYFNYEAQQDKSGLPNDRFSAERPEGSISTLTIQRTEQRDSAMYRCASSLGGNEAFFGQGTRLTVV.

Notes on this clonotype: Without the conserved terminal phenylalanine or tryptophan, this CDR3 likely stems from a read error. The CDR3 nucleotides are TGTGCCAGCAGTCCCAGAGGCCAGAGCTCCTACGAGCAGTACCTC. This encodes CASSPRGQSSYEQYL. The chain employs TRBV6-2 or TRBV6-3 and TRBJ2-7; D gene unclear. V lost 5 bases to trimming and J lost 0 bases, with 14 bases between them. This CDR3 has 15 residues. Germline-derived CDR1 and CDR2 are MNHEY and SVGEGT.

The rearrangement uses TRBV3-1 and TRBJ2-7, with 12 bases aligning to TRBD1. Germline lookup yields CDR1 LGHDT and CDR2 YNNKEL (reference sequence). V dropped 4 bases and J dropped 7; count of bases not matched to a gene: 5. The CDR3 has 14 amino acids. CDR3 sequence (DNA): TGTGCCAGCAGCCCGGGACAGGGGGCGTGGGAGCAGTACTTC. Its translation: CASSPGQGAWEQYF.

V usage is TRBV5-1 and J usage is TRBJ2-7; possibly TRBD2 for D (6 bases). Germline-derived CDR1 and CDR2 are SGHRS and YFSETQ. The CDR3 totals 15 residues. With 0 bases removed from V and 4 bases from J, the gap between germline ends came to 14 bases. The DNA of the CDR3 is TGCGCCAGCAGCTTGGCGTCGGACTATGGGTACGAGCAGTACTTC. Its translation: CASSLASDYGYEQYF.

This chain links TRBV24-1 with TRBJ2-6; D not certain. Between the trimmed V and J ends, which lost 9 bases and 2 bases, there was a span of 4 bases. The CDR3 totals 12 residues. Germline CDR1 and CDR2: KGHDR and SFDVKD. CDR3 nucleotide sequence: TGTGCCACCCCTGCTGGGGCCAACGTCCTGACTTTC. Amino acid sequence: CATPAGANVLTF.

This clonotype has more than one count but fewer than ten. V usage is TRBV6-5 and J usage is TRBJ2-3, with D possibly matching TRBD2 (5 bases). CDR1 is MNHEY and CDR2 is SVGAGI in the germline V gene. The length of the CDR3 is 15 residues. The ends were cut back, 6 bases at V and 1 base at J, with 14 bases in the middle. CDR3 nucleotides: TGTGCCAGCAGCCGGACTGGCGATGGCACAGATACGCAGTATTTT. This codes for CASSRTGDGTDTQYF.

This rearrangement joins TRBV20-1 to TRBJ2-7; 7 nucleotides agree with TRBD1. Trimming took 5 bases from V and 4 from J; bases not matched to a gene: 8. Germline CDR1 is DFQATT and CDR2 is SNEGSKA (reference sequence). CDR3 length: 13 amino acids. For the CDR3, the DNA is TGCAGTGCTGGCAAGACAGGGAGATACGAGCAGTACTTC. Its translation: CSAGKTGRYEQYF.

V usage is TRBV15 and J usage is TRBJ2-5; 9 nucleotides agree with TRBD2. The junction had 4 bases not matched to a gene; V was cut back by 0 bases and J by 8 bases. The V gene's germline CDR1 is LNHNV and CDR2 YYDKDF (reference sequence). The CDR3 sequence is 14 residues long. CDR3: CATSRDGAGGTQYF. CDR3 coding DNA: TGTGCCACCAGCAGAGATGGAGCGGGAGGTACCCAGTACTTC.

The CDR3: CASSTSSGKGYNEQFF. In DNA form, the CDR3 reads TGTGCCAGCAGTACATCTAGCGGGAAGGGCTACAATGAGCAGTTCTTC. The chain links TRBV2 to TRBJ2-1; 9 positions match TRBD2. The J segment lost 3 bases and the V segment lost 5 bases, leaving 8 bases of the junction unmatched. Germline V gene sequence: CDR1 SNHLY, CDR2 FYNNEI. The CDR3 covers 16 residues. Combining the CDR3 with reference TRBV2 and TRBJ2-1 gives the whole variable domain EPEVTQTPSHQVTQMGQEVILRCVPISNHLYFYWYRQILGQKVEFLVSFYNNEISEKSEIFDDQFSVERPDGSNFTLKIRSTKLEDSAMYFCASSTSSGKGYNEQFFGPGTRLTVL.

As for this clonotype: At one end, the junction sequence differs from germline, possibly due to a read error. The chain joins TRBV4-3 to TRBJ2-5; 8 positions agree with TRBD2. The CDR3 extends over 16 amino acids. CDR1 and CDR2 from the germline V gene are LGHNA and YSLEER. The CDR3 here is CASGQDGVAGGETQYF. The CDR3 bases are TGCGCCAGCGGCCAAGATGGGGTTGCGGGAGGAGAGACCCAGTACTTC.

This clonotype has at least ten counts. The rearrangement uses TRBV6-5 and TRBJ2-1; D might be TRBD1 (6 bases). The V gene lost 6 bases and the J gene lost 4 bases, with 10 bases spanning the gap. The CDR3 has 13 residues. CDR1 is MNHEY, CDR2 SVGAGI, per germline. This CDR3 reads CASRWTAYNEQFF. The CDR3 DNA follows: TGTGCCAGCAGGTGGACAGCGTACAATGAGCAGTTCTTC.

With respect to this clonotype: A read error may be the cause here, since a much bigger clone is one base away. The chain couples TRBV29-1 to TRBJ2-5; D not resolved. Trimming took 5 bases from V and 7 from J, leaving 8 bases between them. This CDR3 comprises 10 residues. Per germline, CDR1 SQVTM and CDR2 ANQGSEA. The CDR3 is CSVMTGTQYF. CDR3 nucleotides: TGCAGCGTTATGACTGGGACCCAGTACTTC.

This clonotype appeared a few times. The CDR3 spells CASSPKTGWIDQPQHF. CDR3 coding DNA: TGTGCCAGCAGTCCAAAGACAGGGTGGATCGATCAGCCCCAGCATTTT. The chain employs TRBV6-1 and TRBJ1-5, with 7 bases that match TRBD1. The J segment lost 5 bases and the V segment lost 5 bases, leaving 12 bases of the junction unmatched. This CDR3 is 16 amino acids long. The germline V gene has CDR1 MNHNS and CDR2 SASEGT.

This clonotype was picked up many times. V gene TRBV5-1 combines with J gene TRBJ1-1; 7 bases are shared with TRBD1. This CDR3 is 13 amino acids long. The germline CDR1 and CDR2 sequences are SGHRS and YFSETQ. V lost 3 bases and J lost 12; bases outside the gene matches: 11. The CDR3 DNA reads TGCGCCAGCAGCTACCAGGGACAGACGGGGACTTTCTTT. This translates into CASSYQGQTGTFF. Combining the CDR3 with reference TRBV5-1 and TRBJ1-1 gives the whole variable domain KAGVTQTPRYLIKTRGQQVTLSCSPISGHRSVSWYQQTPGQGLQFLFEYFSETQRNKGNFPGRFSGRQFSNSRSEMNVSTLELGDSALYLCASSYQGQTGTFFGQGTRLTVV.

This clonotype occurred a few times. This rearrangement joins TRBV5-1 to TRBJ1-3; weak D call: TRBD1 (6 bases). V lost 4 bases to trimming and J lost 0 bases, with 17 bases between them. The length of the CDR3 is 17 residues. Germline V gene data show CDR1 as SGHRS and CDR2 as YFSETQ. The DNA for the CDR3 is TGCGCCAGCAGCGCTGCCCCACAGGGCAGCTCTGGAAACACCATATATTTT. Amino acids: CASSAAPQGSSGNTIYF.

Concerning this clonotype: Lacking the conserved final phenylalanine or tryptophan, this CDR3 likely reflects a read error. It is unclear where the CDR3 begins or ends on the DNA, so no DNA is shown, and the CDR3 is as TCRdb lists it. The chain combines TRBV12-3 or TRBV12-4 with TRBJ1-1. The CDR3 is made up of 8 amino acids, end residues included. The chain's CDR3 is CASSFLSD.

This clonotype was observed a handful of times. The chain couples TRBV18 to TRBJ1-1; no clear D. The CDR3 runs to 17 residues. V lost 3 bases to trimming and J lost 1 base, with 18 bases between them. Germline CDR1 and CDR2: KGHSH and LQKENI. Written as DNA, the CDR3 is TGTGCCAGCTCACCCCTGGGCCCCGCCCGGGGGAACACTGAAGCTTTCTTT. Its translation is CASSPLGPARGNTEAFF.

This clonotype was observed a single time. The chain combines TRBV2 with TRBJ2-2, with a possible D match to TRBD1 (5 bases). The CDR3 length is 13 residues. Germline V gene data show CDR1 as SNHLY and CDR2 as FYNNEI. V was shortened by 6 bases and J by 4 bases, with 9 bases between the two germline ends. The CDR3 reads CASRGRATGELFF. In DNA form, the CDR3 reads TGTGCCAGCAGGGGGCGCGCCACCGGGGAGCTGTTTTTT.

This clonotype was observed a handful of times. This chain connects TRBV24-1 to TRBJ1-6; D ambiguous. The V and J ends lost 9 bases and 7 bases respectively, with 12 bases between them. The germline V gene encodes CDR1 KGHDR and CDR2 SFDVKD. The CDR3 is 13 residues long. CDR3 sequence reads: CATSADWNSPLHF. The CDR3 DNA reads TGTGCCACCTCCGCCGACTGGAATTCACCCCTCCACTTT.

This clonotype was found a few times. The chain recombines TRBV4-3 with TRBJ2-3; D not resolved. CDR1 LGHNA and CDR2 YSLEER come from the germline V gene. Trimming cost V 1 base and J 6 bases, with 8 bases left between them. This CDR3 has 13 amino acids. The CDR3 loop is CASSQALQDTQYF. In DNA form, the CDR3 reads TGCGCCAGCAGCCAAGCTTTACAGGATACGCAGTATTTT.

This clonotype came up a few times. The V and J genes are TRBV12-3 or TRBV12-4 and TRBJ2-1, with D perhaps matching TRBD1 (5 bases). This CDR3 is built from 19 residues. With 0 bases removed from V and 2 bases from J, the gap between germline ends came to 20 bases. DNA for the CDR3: TGTGCCAGCAGTTTAGCCCTAACTATCAGGGATTGGGCCTACAATGAGCAGTTCTTC. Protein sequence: CASSLALTIRDWAYNEQFF.

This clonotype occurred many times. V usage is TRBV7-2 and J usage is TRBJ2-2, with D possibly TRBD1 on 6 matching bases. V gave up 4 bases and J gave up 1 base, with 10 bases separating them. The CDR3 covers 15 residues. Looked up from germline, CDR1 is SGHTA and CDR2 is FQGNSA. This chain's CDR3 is CASSSTGLNTGELFF. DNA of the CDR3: TGTGCCAGCAGCTCGACAGGTTTGAACACCGGGGAGCTGTTTTTT.

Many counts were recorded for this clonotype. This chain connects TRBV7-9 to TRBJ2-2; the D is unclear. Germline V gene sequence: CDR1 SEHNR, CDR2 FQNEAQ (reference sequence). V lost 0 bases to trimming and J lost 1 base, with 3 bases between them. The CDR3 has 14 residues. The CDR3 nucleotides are TGTGCCAGCAGCTTAGCAGGGAACACCGGGGAGCTGTTTTTT. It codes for CASSLAGNTGELFF.